This is a list of T cell receptor beta chains from one sample in a study of cytomegalovirus exposure and HLA in healthy donors. Sequencing was performed with immunoSEQ multiplex PCR; in TCRdb, only in-frame clones are kept and a portion is missing. Altogether 90,000 to 110,000 clones are present, about 86% being singletons, with the ten largest covering 4% to 4.5%. The source material was PBMCs. The receptors stem from a woman younger than 35 in good health and CMV-seropositive. The CDR3 runs from the conserved cysteine through the conserved F or W. D genes are given only for firm matches. Rows give clone size only sometimes, using once, few, many, or a class for an expanded clone.

J	length	V	D	size	CDR3	DNA
TRBJ1-1	18	TRBV10-3	TRBD1	NA	CAISESWTGILMNTEAFF	TGTGCCATCAGTGAGTCTTGGACAGGGATCCTCATGAACACTGAAGCTTTCTTT
TRBJ1-1	13	TRBV6-1	NA	NA	CASRGAYDTEAFF	TGTGCCAGTAGAGGAGCTTACGACACTGAAGCTTTCTTT
TRBJ2-4	12	TRBV29-1	NA	NA	CSVVFAGNIQYF	TGCAGCGTTGTTTTCGCGGGAAACATTCAGTACTTC
TRBJ1-2	15	TRBV4-1	TRBD1	NA	CASSQWKGQGDGYTF	TGCGCCAGCAGCCAATGGAAGGGACAGGGGGATGGCTACACCTTC
TRBJ1-1	11	TRBV6-5	NA	once	CASSLDTEAFF	TGTGCCAGCAGCCTTGACACTGAAGCTTTCTTT
TRBJ1-2	13	TRBV29-1	TRBD1	NA	CSVHRGANYGYTF	TGCAGCGTTCACAGGGGCGCTAACTATGGCTACACCTTC
TRBJ2-3	16	TRBV15	NA	NA	CATSPIPGKHTDTQYF	TGTGCCACCAGCCCTATCCCCGGGAAGCATACAGATACGCAGTATTTT
TRBJ2-7	14	TRBV5-4	NA	once	CASSSPPETYEQYF	TGTGCCAGCAGCTCCCCCCCGGAGACTTACGAGCAGTACTTC
TRBJ1-4	15	TRBV7-9	NA	once	CASSSDRGFDEKLFF	TGTGCCAGCAGCTCCGACCGAGGGTTTGATGAAAAACTGTTTTTT
TRBJ1-2	14	TRBV28	NA	NA	CASSSLAGVGGYTF	TGTGCCAGCAGTTCCCTTGCAGGGGTAGGAGGCTACACCTTC
TRBJ1-1	15	TRBV6-5	TRBD1	NA	CASSFLQGAGTEAFF	TGTGCCAGCAGTTTCCTACAGGGGGCAGGGACTGAAGCTTTCTTT